The rows below give T cell receptor beta chains drawn from one sample of a study of T cells in Graves' hyperthyroidism and ophthalmopathy. From the multiplex PCR reads, TCRdb called clonotypes with MiXCR, one entry per CDR3 protein. This table has some 440,000 distinct CDR3 sequences, 15% to 18% appearing once. Sequenced sample: blood. The receptors here all came from a woman between 18 and 29 years old with Graves' hyperthyroidism. Each CDR3 is given with its conserved first and last residue. D genes are given only for firm matches. A row's size may be missing; if present it is once, few, many or a size class.

D,J,V,size,DNA,CDR3
TRBD1,TRBJ2-5,TRBV29-1,many,TGCAGCGCACAGGACAGGGTGAGGTCCGAGACCCAGTACTTC,CSAQDRVRSETQYF
TRBD2,TRBJ2-3,TRBV20-1,many,TGCAGTGCTAGGACTAGCGGGGGATTCCTGGATACGCAGTATTTT,CSARTSGGFLDTQYF
.,TRBJ2-1,TRBV27,many,TGTGCCAGCAGTCTCTTCTACCGGGGCCGCGCCTACAATGAGCAGTTCTTC,CASSLFYRGRAYNEQFF
.,TRBJ1-1,TRBV19,many,TGTGCCAGTAGTATGTTGGGACCGAACACTGAAGCTTTCTTT,CASSMLGPNTEAFF
.,TRBJ2-3,TRBV11-2,many,TGTGCCAGCAGCTTAGGCACCCACGGCACAGATACGCAGTATTTT,CASSLGTHGTDTQYF
TRBD2,TRBJ2-3,TRBV7-9,few,TGTGCCAGCAGCCCGTCGACTAGCGCCCTCACAGATACGCAGTATTTT,CASSPSTSALTDTQYF
.,TRBJ2-3,TRBV2,.,TGTGCCTGCAGTGCGGGGACCACAGATACGCAGTATTTT,CACSAGTTDTQYF
.,TRBJ2-7,TRBV5-1,.,TGCGCCAGCAGCTCGGGGACCTCCTCCTCCTACGAGCAGTACTTC,CASSSGTSSSYEQYF
.,TRBJ2-1,TRBV3-1,many,TGTGCCAGCAGCCAGGCGACCACCGAGCAGTTCTTC,CASSQATTEQFF
.,TRBJ2-4,TRBV3-1,many,TGTGCCAGCAGCCAAGAGAGGCAGGGGAAGTACTTC,CASSQERQGKYF
.,TRBJ1-3,TRBV29-1,few,TGCAGCGTTGATATAGGGACGGGAAACACCATATATTTT,CSVDIGTGNTIYF
.,TRBJ2-3,TRBV5-5,few,TGTGCCAGCAGCTTGAGAGCGGATTACACAGATACGCAGTATTTT,CASSLRADYTDTQYF
.,TRBJ1-5,TRBV6-1,.,TGTGCCAGCAGATCGTTGAGGGAGTCCCAACCTCCCCAGCATTTT,CASRSLRESQPPQHF
TRBD1,TRBJ2-3,TRBV4-3,few,TGCGCCAGCAGCCACGACAGGGGAAGAGATACGCAGTATTTT,CASSHDRGRDTQYF
.,TRBJ2-6,TRBV7-3,.,TGTGCCAGCAGCCCCGTTGGAGTCTCTGGGGCCAACGTCCTGACTTTC,CASSPVGVSGANVLTF
TRBD1,TRBJ1-1,TRBV20-1,.,TGCAGTGCTAGTACAGGGGTTGAAGCTTTCTTT,CSASTGVEAFF